The present entry profiles one T cell receptor (beta chain) with its context. These data belong to a study of blood T cell repertoires in COVID-19. As for the study in general: The analysed material was cDNA or gDNA that came from T cells, B-cell-depleted T cells, or PBMCs.

The data were produced by immunoSEQ multiplex PCR, yet TCRdb's version contains in-frame clones alone and is incomplete. There are 120,000 to 150,000 clones in the sample; about 85% occur only once, and about 2.8% lies in the top ten. Trimming removed 0 bases from V and 0 bases from J, with 6 bases in between. This CDR3 has 15 amino acids. CDR1 is MNHEY and CDR2 is SVGAGI in the germline V gene. The TCR comes from a human donor with acute or convalescent COVID-19. The donor label of this sample is uncertain. The sample taken for sequencing was peripheral blood. The chain joins TRBV6-5 to TRBJ1-3; D is ambiguous. For the CDR3, the DNA is TGTGCCAGCAGTTACTCGTCACTCTCTGGAAACACCATATATTTT. It is translated as CASSYSSLSGNTIYF.